These T cell receptor beta chains were read from a single sample in a study of T cell responses to AZD1222 COVID-19 vaccine. Sequencing used immunoSEQ multiplex PCR; TCRdb keeps in-frame clones, though not all of them. The sample lists over 120,000 clones, 85% to 90% occurring once. Sequencing used peripheral blood, obtained 28 days after the second AZD1222 dose. These receptors originate from an adult who received the AZD1222 COVID-19 vaccine. Each CDR3 is given with its conserved first and last residue. Fields, in order: CDR3 protein, CDR3 DNA, clone size, D gene, J gene, V gene. The D gene is left open where the match is weak. The size of a clone is reported for some rows only, either as once, few or many, or as a class for expanded clones.

CDR3aa: CSVAPGQGAFWNEQYF
CDR3nt: TGCAGCGTTGCTCCGGGGCAGGGGGCGTTTTGGAACGAGCAGTACTTC
abundance: .
d_gene: TRBD1
j_gene: TRBJ2-7
v_gene: TRBV29-1

CDR3aa: CASGLVGTSGRVRFF
CDR3nt: TGTGCCAGTGGCCTCGTGGGGACTAGCGGGAGGGTTCGGTTCTTC
abundance: .
d_gene: TRBD2
j_gene: TRBJ2-1
v_gene: TRBV19

CDR3aa: CATSRTRDRGLSSYNSPLHF
CDR3nt: TGTGCCACCAGCAGAACCCGGGACAGGGGTCTTAGCTCCTATAATTCACCCCTCCACTTT
abundance: .
d_gene: TRBD1
j_gene: TRBJ1-6
v_gene: TRBV15

CDR3aa: CASSQDATEQFF
CDR3nt: TGCGCCAGCAGCCAAGACGCGACCGAGCAGTTCTTC
abundance: once
d_gene: .
j_gene: TRBJ2-1
v_gene: TRBV4-1

CDR3aa: CASSLTSGGGTEAFF
CDR3nt: TGCGCCAGCAGCTTGACATCGGGGGGTGGCACTGAAGCTTTCTTT
abundance: .
d_gene: .
j_gene: TRBJ1-1
v_gene: TRBV5-1

CDR3aa: CASQSQGNSPLHF
CDR3nt: TGTGCCAGCCAGTCGCAGGGTAATTCACCCCTCCACTTT
abundance: .
d_gene: .
j_gene: TRBJ1-6
v_gene: TRBV12-3/TRBV12-4

CDR3aa: CASSLQGNYGYTF
CDR3nt: TGCGCCAGCAGCTTACAGGGTAACTATGGCTACACCTTC
abundance: .
d_gene: .
j_gene: TRBJ1-2
v_gene: TRBV5-1

CDR3aa: CASSLVAGAYEQYF
CDR3nt: TGTGCCAGCAGTTTAGTAGCGGGAGCCTACGAGCAGTACTTC
abundance: .
d_gene: TRBD2
j_gene: TRBJ2-7
v_gene: TRBV27

CDR3aa: CASNNRGWDTEAFF
CDR3nt: TGTGCCAGCAATAACAGGGGTTGGGACACTGAAGCTTTCTTT
abundance: .
d_gene: TRBD1
j_gene: TRBJ1-1
v_gene: TRBV3-1/TRBV3-2

CDR3aa: CASTSFGGYGYTF
CDR3nt: TGTGCCAGCACCTCCTTCGGGGGATATGGCTACACCTTC
abundance: .
d_gene: .
j_gene: TRBJ1-2
v_gene: TRBV6-5

CDR3aa: CASSEGAPSGNTIYF
CDR3nt: TGTGCCAGCTCAGAAGGGGCCCCCTCTGGAAACACCATATATTTT
abundance: .
d_gene: .
j_gene: TRBJ1-3
v_gene: TRBV18

CDR3aa: CASSFPWTEAFF
CDR3nt: TGTGCCAGCAGCTTCCCATGGACTGAAGCTTTCTTT
abundance: .
d_gene: .
j_gene: TRBJ1-1
v_gene: TRBV11-2

CDR3aa: CASSSDGNTEAFF
CDR3nt: TGTGCCAGCAGCTCGGACGGGAACACTGAAGCTTTCTTT
abundance: .
d_gene: .
j_gene: TRBJ1-1
v_gene: TRBV7-9

CDR3aa: CAGTDGNTIYF
CDR3nt: TGTGCCGGTACAGATGGAAACACCATATATTTT
abundance: .
d_gene: .
j_gene: TRBJ1-3
v_gene: TRBV30

CDR3aa: CASSYSSAGEGTIYF
CDR3nt: TGTGCCAGCAGTTACTCGAGTGCGGGGGAAGGGACCATATATTTT
abundance: .
d_gene: .
j_gene: TRBJ1-3
v_gene: TRBV6-5

CDR3aa: CASSQGLGVAIEAFF
CDR3nt: TGTGCCAGCAGCCAGGGTCTCGGCGTCGCTATTGAAGCTTTCTTT
abundance: .
d_gene: .
j_gene: TRBJ1-1
v_gene: TRBV3-1/TRBV3-2

CDR3aa: CASSVALDSGNTIYF
CDR3nt: TGTGCCAGCAGCGTAGCTTTGGACTCTGGAAACACCATATATTTT
abundance: .
d_gene: .
j_gene: TRBJ1-3
v_gene: TRBV9

CDR3aa: CASSGVGGQPQHF
CDR3nt: TGTGCCAGCAGCGGTGTGGGGGGACAGCCCCAGCATTTT
abundance: .
d_gene: .
j_gene: TRBJ1-5
v_gene: TRBV9

CDR3aa: CASSVQGSNSPLHF
CDR3nt: TGTGCCAGCAGTGTGCAGGGTAGCAATTCACCCCTCCACTTT
abundance: .
d_gene: .
j_gene: TRBJ1-6
v_gene: TRBV2

CDR3aa: CASSEGWGWYGYTF
CDR3nt: TGTGCCAGCAGTGAGGGTTGGGGTTGGTATGGCTACACCTTC
abundance: .
d_gene: .
j_gene: TRBJ1-2
v_gene: TRBV25-1

CDR3aa: CASRPFGGGETQYF
CDR3nt: TGTGCCAGTAGGCCCTTTGGCGGGGGGGAGACCCAGTACTTC
abundance: .
d_gene: TRBD2
j_gene: TRBJ2-5
v_gene: TRBV19

CDR3aa: CAWRMGGHQETQYF
CDR3nt: TGTGCCTGGAGGATGGGGGGCCACCAAGAGACCCAGTACTTC
abundance: .
d_gene: .
j_gene: TRBJ2-5
v_gene: TRBV30

CDR3aa: CASSMGPQNGYTF
CDR3nt: TGTGCCAGTAGTATGGGCCCACAAAATGGCTACACCTTC
abundance: few
d_gene: .
j_gene: TRBJ1-2
v_gene: TRBV19

CDR3aa: CASSPGVGGYTDTQYF
CDR3nt: TGTGCCAGCAGTCCCGGCGTGGGGGGGTACACAGATACGCAGTATTTT
abundance: .
d_gene: TRBD2
j_gene: TRBJ2-3
v_gene: TRBV7-9

CDR3aa: CASSPPGRQPQHF
CDR3nt: TGTGCCAGCAGCCCTCCAGGAAGGCAGCCCCAGCATTTT
abundance: .
d_gene: .
j_gene: TRBJ1-5
v_gene: TRBV4-2

CDR3aa: CASSVHPDSSAEAFF
CDR3nt: TGTGCCAGCAGCGTCCATCCGGATTCTAGCGCTGAAGCTTTCTTT
abundance: .
d_gene: .
j_gene: TRBJ1-1
v_gene: TRBV9

CDR3aa: CASSPTVYEQYF
CDR3nt: TGTGCCAGCTCACCAACAGTCTACGAGCAGTACTTC
abundance: .
d_gene: .
j_gene: TRBJ2-7
v_gene: TRBV18

CDR3aa: CASSIQGYEQYF
CDR3nt: TGTGCCAGCAGCATACAGGGGTACGAGCAGTACTTC
abundance: .
d_gene: TRBD1
j_gene: TRBJ2-7
v_gene: TRBV7-2

CDR3aa: CASSQSRGVSAPLHF
CDR3nt: TGTGCCAGCAGCCAAAGCAGGGGGGTTTCGGCACCCCTCCACTTT
abundance: .
d_gene: TRBD1
j_gene: TRBJ1-6
v_gene: TRBV3-1/TRBV3-2

CDR3aa: CASSSTGWNTEAFF
CDR3nt: TGCGCCAGCAGCTCGACAGGGTGGAACACTGAAGCTTTCTTT
abundance: .
d_gene: TRBD1
j_gene: TRBJ1-1
v_gene: TRBV5-1

CDR3aa: CASSLRQGAGNEQFF
CDR3nt: TGTGCCAGCAGCTTACGACAGGGGGCTGGCAATGAGCAGTTCTTC
abundance: .
d_gene: TRBD1
j_gene: TRBJ2-1
v_gene: TRBV11-3

CDR3aa: CAGDSGGRIGELFF
CDR3nt: TGTGCCGGCGATAGCGGGGGGCGAATCGGGGAGCTGTTTTTT
abundance: .
d_gene: TRBD2
j_gene: TRBJ2-2
v_gene: TRBV6-5

CDR3aa: CASSQRSGEAFF
CDR3nt: TGCGCCAGCAGCCAAAGAAGTGGGGAAGCTTTCTTT
abundance: .
d_gene: .
j_gene: TRBJ1-1
v_gene: TRBV4-1

CDR3aa: CASSSHLSGGPEEQYF
CDR3nt: TGTGCCAGCAGCTCACACCTCTCGGGAGGGCCGGAAGAGCAGTACTTC
abundance: few
d_gene: TRBD2
j_gene: TRBJ2-7
v_gene: TRBV5-4

CDR3aa: CATSGLGRDTQYF
CDR3nt: TGTGCCACCAGCGGGCTGGGGAGGGATACGCAGTATTTT
abundance: .
d_gene: .
j_gene: TRBJ2-3
v_gene: TRBV15

CDR3aa: CASSQLHGILSSYEQYF
CDR3nt: TGCGCCAGCAGCCAACTACATGGAATCTTAAGCTCCTACGAGCAGTACTTC
abundance: .
d_gene: .
j_gene: TRBJ2-7
v_gene: TRBV4-1

CDR3aa: CASRGQGYNEQFF
CDR3nt: TGTGCCAGCAGAGGACAGGGTTACAATGAGCAGTTCTTC
abundance: .
d_gene: TRBD1
j_gene: TRBJ2-1
v_gene: TRBV2

CDR3aa: CASSPLREANYGYTF
CDR3nt: TGTGCCAGCAGCCCTTTGAGGGAGGCTAACTATGGCTACACCTTC
abundance: .
d_gene: .
j_gene: TRBJ1-2
v_gene: TRBV27

CDR3aa: CASSLTGTSTDEQFF
CDR3nt: TGCGCCAGCAGTTTAACCGGGACTAGCACCGATGAGCAGTTCTTC
abundance: .
d_gene: TRBD2
j_gene: TRBJ2-1
v_gene: TRBV5-1

CDR3aa: CASREQGTTGELFF
CDR3nt: TGTGCCAGCAGGGAGCAGGGGACCACCGGGGAGCTGTTTTTT
abundance: once
d_gene: .
j_gene: TRBJ2-2
v_gene: TRBV6-5

CDR3aa: CASSLFLAGGQADTQYF
CDR3nt: TGCGCCAGCAGCTTGTTTCTAGCGGGAGGTCAAGCAGATACGCAGTATTTT
abundance: .
d_gene: TRBD2
j_gene: TRBJ2-3
v_gene: TRBV5-1

CDR3aa: CASSIRTSGGAGTGELFF
CDR3nt: TGTGCCAGCAGCATTCGGACTAGCGGGGGGGCTGGCACCGGGGAGCTGTTTTTT
abundance: .
d_gene: TRBD2
j_gene: TRBJ2-2
v_gene: TRBV9

CDR3aa: CASSPSTDYGYTF
CDR3nt: TGTGCCAGCAGCCCGTCGACGGACTATGGCTACACCTTC
abundance: .
d_gene: .
j_gene: TRBJ1-2
v_gene: TRBV7-8

CDR3aa: CASSSQGGNQPQHF
CDR3nt: TGTGCCAGCAGCTCACAGGGCGGCAATCAGCCCCAGCATTTT
abundance: .
d_gene: .
j_gene: TRBJ1-5
v_gene: TRBV7-8

CDR3aa: CASSLALGRPIYSNQPQHF
CDR3nt: TGCGCCAGCAGCTTGGCCTTAGGAAGGCCGATTTATAGCAATCAGCCCCAGCATTTT
abundance: .
d_gene: .
j_gene: TRBJ1-5
v_gene: TRBV5-1

CDR3aa: CASSLQARGYTF
CDR3nt: TGTGCCAGCAGCCTGCAGGCGCGGGGCTACACCTTC
abundance: .
d_gene: .
j_gene: TRBJ1-2
v_gene: TRBV6-2/TRBV6-3

CDR3aa: CASSPEGGSSYNEQFF
CDR3nt: TGTGCCAGCAGCCCCGAGGGGGGGAGCTCCTACAATGAGCAGTTCTTC
abundance: .
d_gene: .
j_gene: TRBJ2-1
v_gene: TRBV9

CDR3aa: CASSPRGVGANEKLFF
CDR3nt: TGTGCCAGCAGTCCCAGGGGGGTAGGGGCTAATGAAAAACTGTTTTTT
abundance: .
d_gene: TRBD1
j_gene: TRBJ1-4
v_gene: TRBV28

CDR3aa: CASSDSTGKAFF
CDR3nt: TGTGCCAGCAGTGACTCCACGGGCAAAGCTTTCTTT
abundance: .
d_gene: .
j_gene: TRBJ1-1
v_gene: TRBV6-4

CDR3aa: CASRRGEFTGELFF
CDR3nt: TGCGCCAGCCGCAGGGGGGAGTTCACCGGGGAGCTGTTTTTT
abundance: .
d_gene: .
j_gene: TRBJ2-2
v_gene: TRBV5-1

CDR3aa: CAISPGTSGNTGELFF
CDR3nt: TGTGCCATCAGTCCCGGGACTAGCGGTAACACCGGGGAGCTGTTTTTT
abundance: .
d_gene: TRBD2
j_gene: TRBJ2-2
v_gene: TRBV10-3

CDR3aa: CASSEPIIPTNEKLFF
CDR3nt: TGCGCCAGCAGTGAGCCGATTATACCAACTAATGAAAAACTGTTTTTT
abundance: .
d_gene: .
j_gene: TRBJ1-4
v_gene: TRBV10-1

CDR3aa: CASSRGGSSYNEQFF
CDR3nt: TGTGCCAGCTCACGGGGGGGGAGCTCCTACAATGAGCAGTTCTTC
abundance: .
d_gene: TRBD2
j_gene: TRBJ2-1
v_gene: TRBV18

CDR3aa: CASSHWPTAGELFF
CDR3nt: TGTGCCAGCAGCCATTGGCCTACGGCCGGGGAGCTGTTTTTT
abundance: once
d_gene: .
j_gene: TRBJ2-2
v_gene: TRBV14